A selection of T cell receptor beta chains follows, all from one sample in a study of human T cells and chemical hapten exposure. TCRdb re-called the RACE reads through MiXCR, storing one row per CDR3 protein. The repertoire holds about 190,000 distinct CDR3 sequences, with about 22% as singletons. Material: whole blood, obtained in connection with sensitization to the hapten diphenylcyclopropenone (DPC). The receptors were sampled from a woman in her 40s with alopecia areata. Some clones in this sample may be carry-over from other donors' samples. The CDR3 runs from the conserved cysteine through the conserved F or W. A D gene is named only where the DNA matches it firmly. For some rows the clone size is stated as once, few or many, or as a class when expanded; others skip it.

TRBV28	TRBD2	TRBJ2-4	-	TGTGCCAGCAGGGGGGGGGAGGACATTCAGTACTTC	CASRGGEDIQYF
TRBV7-9	TRBD1	TRBJ1-2	few	TGTGCCAGCAGCCCGCGTGTGGGGCAGGGGGTGTATGGCTACACCTTC	CASSPRVGQGVYGYTF
TRBV7-8	TRBD2	TRBJ2-1	many	TGTGCCAGCAGCCTAAGACTAGCGGGAGGGATTACAATTGAGCAGTTCTTC	CASSLRLAGGITIEQFF
TRBV3-1	TRBD1	TRBJ1-1	few	TGTGCCAGCAGCCCGGACAGGGATCACACTGAAGCTTTCTTT	CASSPDRDHTEAFF
TRBV10-3	-	TRBJ2-5	once	TGTGCCATCGGGGACGACTTCCAAGAGACCCAGTACTTC	CAIGDDFQETQYF
TRBV12-3/TRBV12-4	TRBD1	TRBJ1-5	few	TGTGCCAGCAGCCCGGGACAGGGGATATTTCAGCCCCAGCATTTT	CASSPGQGIFQPQHF
TRBV6-1	TRBD2	TRBJ2-4	-	TGTGCCAGCAGTGAGCGGGGGATTAAAAACATTCAGTACTTC	CASSERGIKNIQYF
TRBV12-3/TRBV12-4	-	TRBJ1-5	-	TGTGCCAGCAGCAGGGGCTCGAGCAATCAGCCCCAGCATTTT	CASSRGSSNQPQHF
TRBV24-1	-	TRBJ2-7	-	TGTGCCACCAGTGGCACGACAGCCTCCTACGAGCAGTACTTC	CATSGTTASYEQYF
TRBV4-2	-	TRBJ2-3	-	TGTGCCAGCAGCCGCCTTACGATTGGGTCAGATACGCAGTATTTT	CASSRLTIGSDTQYF
TRBV29-1	TRBD1	TRBJ2-3	many	TGCAGCGTTGGGGTCGACAGGGGGCTGACAGATACGCAGTATTTT	CSVGVDRGLTDTQYF
TRBV6-5	TRBD2	TRBJ2-5	-	TGTGCCAGCAGTCAATCAGCGGGAGGGAGGGAGACCCAGTACTTC	CASSQSAGGRETQYF
TRBV29-1	-	TRBJ2-7	-	TGCAGCGTTGGGGTTAACTACGAGCAGTACTTC	CSVGVNYEQYF
TRBV4-1	-	TRBJ2-5	-	TGCGCCAGCAGCCGGAGGGTCGGGACGGAAGAGACCCAGTACTTC	CASSRRVGTEETQYF
TRBV7-2	-	TRBJ1-2	-	TGTGCCAGCAGCTTAGTTCCGACAGGATTAAACTATGGCTACACCTTC	CASSLVPTGLNYGYTF
TRBV28	-	TRBJ2-7	few	TGTGCCAGCAGCCGACTGACCGAGCAGTACTTC	CASSRLTEQYF
TRBV2	TRBD2	TRBJ2-1	-	TGTGCCAGCAGAAAGGGACTAGCGGGAGACAAGACGGAGCAGTTCTTC	CASRKGLAGDKTEQFF
TRBV20-1	TRBD1	TRBJ1-1	-	TGCGGAGGGACAGAGAACACTGAAGCTTTCTTT	CGGTENTEAFF
TRBV5-1	TRBD2	TRBJ2-1	-	TGCGCCAGCAGCATTTCCGGGACTAGACGTAACAATGAGCAGTTCTTC	CASSISGTRRNNEQFF